Listed below are T cell receptor beta chains from one sample, sequenced in a study of cytomegalovirus exposure and HLA in healthy donors. Clones were sequenced by immunoSEQ multiplex PCR, and TCRdb holds only the in-frame ones, with some missing. The sample contains 90,000 or so clones, roughly 74% of which appear only once. Sequenced input: PBMCs. Source of these receptors: a woman younger than 30 in good health and CMV-seropositive. Both conserved end residues are part of each CDR3. Not every row has a clone size; where given, it reads once, few, many or a size class.

CDR3aa: CASSWRGQGRQETQYF
abundance: .
v_gene: TRBV7-2

CDR3aa: CASSLLIGNSPLHF
abundance: .
v_gene: TRBV7-8

CDR3aa: CASSWGQGYTEAFF
abundance: .
v_gene: TRBV19

CDR3aa: CASSEAPTPNYGYTF
abundance: .
v_gene: TRBV2

CDR3aa: CASSETQTGLGYEQYF
abundance: .
v_gene: TRBV2

CDR3aa: CASSTGTSGRSETQYF
abundance: .
v_gene: TRBV5-8

CDR3aa: CASSVTPRLGNTDTQYF
abundance: .
v_gene: TRBV9

CDR3aa: CASSVQVSGGETQYF
abundance: .
v_gene: TRBV9

CDR3aa: CASSYQGTHNQPQHF
abundance: .
v_gene: TRBV5-5

CDR3aa: CASSLELVTDTQYF
abundance: .
v_gene: TRBV5-1

CDR3aa: CASGSSGWETQYF
abundance: .
v_gene: TRBV7-2

CDR3aa: CASSAGLRGSTDTQYF
abundance: .
v_gene: TRBV7-9

CDR3aa: CASRSENYGYTF
abundance: .
v_gene: TRBV9

CDR3aa: CASPGGTNTGELFF
abundance: .
v_gene: TRBV7-8

CDR3aa: CASSLRGQAVSYGYTF
abundance: .
v_gene: TRBV7-2

CDR3aa: CASSTAEANYNEQFF
abundance: .
v_gene: TRBV19

CDR3aa: CASSFPPQGVYEQYF
abundance: .
v_gene: TRBV7-9

CDR3aa: CASSLTSDQETQYF
abundance: .
v_gene: TRBV7-2

CDR3aa: CASSSGLGTDTQYF
abundance: few
v_gene: TRBV5-1

CDR3aa: CASSFAGSDTQYF
abundance: .
v_gene: TRBV5-6

CDR3aa: CASSPRGGGELFF
abundance: .
v_gene: TRBV21-1

CDR3aa: CASSYRQAAGYTF
abundance: .
v_gene: TRBV6-5

CDR3aa: CASSYSAGGNYGYTF
abundance: .
v_gene: TRBV6-5

CDR3aa: CASSLAGTGITGELFF
abundance: .
v_gene: TRBV6-6

CDR3aa: CASSLLNSYNEQFF
abundance: .
v_gene: TRBV27

CDR3aa: CASSLGPNGGTYEQYF
abundance: .
v_gene: TRBV7-6

CDR3aa: CASSSGVQAANEKLFF
abundance: .
v_gene: TRBV18

CDR3aa: CASSWSGGETEAFF
abundance: .
v_gene: TRBV6-5

CDR3aa: CASSLGRGSSTDTQYF
abundance: few
v_gene: TRBV5-6

CDR3aa: CASSAGGRTEAFF
abundance: .
v_gene: TRBV9

CDR3aa: CASSWSGSTGELFF
abundance: .
v_gene: TRBV27

CDR3aa: CASSQQRQKTGTENTEAFF
abundance: .
v_gene: TRBV5-1

CDR3aa: CSSSSRRGYTSTDTQYF
abundance: .
v_gene: TRBV7-9

CDR3aa: CASSLSGGGYYEQYF
abundance: .
v_gene: TRBV18

CDR3aa: CASSLTGLAGDEQYF
abundance: .
v_gene: TRBV7-3

CDR3aa: CASRGLFSGNTIYF
abundance: .
v_gene: TRBV25-1

CDR3aa: CASSDRDRVNYGYTF
abundance: few
v_gene: TRBV19

CDR3aa: CASSFEWGGDRVHSYEQYF
abundance: few
v_gene: TRBV12-1

CDR3aa: CAISDLRDRVGYEQYF
abundance: .
v_gene: TRBV10-3